The entry below gives a single TCR beta chain sequence along with its context. The antigen is unknown. Using immunoSEQ multiplex PCR, the repertoire was profiled, and TCRdb retains in-frame clones only, with some absent. The data hold about 8,700 clones, with over 75% observed a single time. The data were obtained in a study of PD-1 blockade in mismatch repair-deficient tumors. Specified time point: approximately 11-day in vitro stimulation with candidate neoantigen peptide 7. PCR or immunohistochemistry showed mismatch repair deficiency in every enrolled patient. A roughly ten-day in vitro culture was run per each of fewer than ten reactive peptides. V gave up 0 bases and J gave up 4 bases; unmatched junction bases: 10. From germline, CDR1 is MNHNS and CDR2 SASEGT. The CDR3 is made up of 18 amino acids.

This specimen consisted of cells cultured in vitro, obtained from a patient treated with pembrolizumab. The chain combines TRBV6-1 with TRBJ2-1; TRBD1 matches 9 bases. This TCR derives from an adult with mismatch repair-deficient cancer. The CDR3 loop reads CASSEATPGTGIYNEQFF. The CDR3 DNA reads TGTGCCAGCAGTGAAGCTACTCCTGGGACAGGGATTTACAATGAGCAGTTCTTC.